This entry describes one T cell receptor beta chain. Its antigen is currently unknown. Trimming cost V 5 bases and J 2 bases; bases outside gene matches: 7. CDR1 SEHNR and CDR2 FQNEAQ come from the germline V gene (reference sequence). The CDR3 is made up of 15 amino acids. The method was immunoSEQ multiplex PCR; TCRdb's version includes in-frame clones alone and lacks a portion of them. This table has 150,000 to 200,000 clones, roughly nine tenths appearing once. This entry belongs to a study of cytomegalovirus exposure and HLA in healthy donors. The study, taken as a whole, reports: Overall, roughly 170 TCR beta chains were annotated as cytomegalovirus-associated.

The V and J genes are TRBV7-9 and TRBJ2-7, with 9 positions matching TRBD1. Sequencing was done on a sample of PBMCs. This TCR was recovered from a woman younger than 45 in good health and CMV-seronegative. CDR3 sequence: CASSTGQGSTYEQYF. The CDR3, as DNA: TGTGCCAGCAGCACCGGACAGGGGTCCACCTACGAGCAGTACTTC. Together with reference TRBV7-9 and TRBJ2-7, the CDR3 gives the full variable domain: DTGVSQNPRHKITKRGQNVTFRCDPISEHNRLYWYRQTLGQGPEFLTYFQNEAQLEKSRLLSDRFSAERPKGSFSTLEIQRTEQGDSAMYLCASSTGQGSTYEQYFGPGTRLTVT.